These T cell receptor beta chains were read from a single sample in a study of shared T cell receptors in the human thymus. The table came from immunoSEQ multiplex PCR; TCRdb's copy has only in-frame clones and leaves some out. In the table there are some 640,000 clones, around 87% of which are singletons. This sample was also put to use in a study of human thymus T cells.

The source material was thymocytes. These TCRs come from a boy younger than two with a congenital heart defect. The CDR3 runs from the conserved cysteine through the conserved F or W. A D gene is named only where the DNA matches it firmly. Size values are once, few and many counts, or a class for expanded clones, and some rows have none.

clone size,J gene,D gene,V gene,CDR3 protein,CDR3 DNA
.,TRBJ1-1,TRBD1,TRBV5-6,CASSLLPRDRVNTEAFF,TGTGCCAGCAGCTTGCTGCCACGGGACAGGGTGAACACTGAAGCTTTCTTT
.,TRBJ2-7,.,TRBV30,CAWSLTSWGVTSSYEQYF,TGTGCCTGGAGTCTAACCTCGTGGGGGGTAACGAGCTCCTACGAGCAGTACTTC
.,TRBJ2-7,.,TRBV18,CASSPLGSASEQYF,TGTGCCAGCTCACCATTAGGAAGCGCTTCCGAGCAGTACTTC
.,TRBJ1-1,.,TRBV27,CASSREGNTEAFF,TGTGCCAGCAGTCGTGAGGGGAACACTGAAGCTTTCTTT
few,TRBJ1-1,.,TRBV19,CASRTIGEGTEAFF,TGTGCCAGTAGGACCATAGGAGAGGGAACTGAAGCTTTCTTT
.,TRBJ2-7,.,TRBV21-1,CASSKPRQWGHEQYF,TGTGCCAGCAGCAAACCTCGACAGTGGGGCCACGAGCAGTACTTC
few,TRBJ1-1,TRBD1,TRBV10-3,CAISDRGQSNTEAFF,TGTGCCATCAGTGACAGGGGGCAAAGTAACACTGAAGCTTTCTTT
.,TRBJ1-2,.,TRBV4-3,CASSQGPGPKGDGYTF,TGCGCCAGCAGCCAGGGGCCAGGCCCCAAGGGGGATGGCTACACCTTC
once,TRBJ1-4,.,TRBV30,CAGSRGDGTNEKLFF,TGTGCCGGATCCAGGGGAGATGGAACTAATGAAAAACTGTTTTTT
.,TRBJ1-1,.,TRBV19,CASTPRSTDYEAFF,TGTGCCAGTACCCCAAGATCAACAGACTACGAGGCTTTCTTT
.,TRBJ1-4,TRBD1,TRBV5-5,CASSPPGQGLTNEKLFF,TGTGCCAGCAGCCCGCCGGGACAGGGACTGACTAATGAAAAACTGTTTTTT
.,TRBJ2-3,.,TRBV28,CASSFPSADTQYF,TGTGCCAGCAGTTTCCCTTCGGCAGATACGCAGTATTTT
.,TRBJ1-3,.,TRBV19,CASSPEEGGNTIYF,TGTGCCAGTAGTCCGGAGGAGGGGGGAAACACCATATATTTT
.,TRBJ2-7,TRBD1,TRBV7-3,CASSPNPGQGAYEQYF,TGTGCCAGCAGCCCAAATCCGGGACAGGGGGCCTACGAGCAGTACTTC
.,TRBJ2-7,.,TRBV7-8,CASSLAPQGPQQYF,TGTGCCAGCAGCTTAGCGCCACAGGGTCCTCAGCAGTACTTC